The entry that follows covers one TCR beta chain sequence. No antigen is known for it. The sample is drawn from a study of T cell responses to AZD1222 COVID-19 vaccine. Produced via immunoSEQ multiplex PCR; TCRdb's table is partial and in-frame only. The sample has about 140,000 clones; roughly 89% are singletons. Study-wide findings and caveats: Just five to seven people given AZD1222 tested seropositive at baseline.

The CDR3 extends over 17 amino acids. Germline CDR1 LNHNV, CDR2 YYDKDF (reference sequence). V was clipped by 3 bases and J by 3 bases, with 17 bases between them. The rearrangement links TRBV15 to TRBJ1-4; D uncertain. This sequence originates from an adult in good health. Sequenced material: peripheral blood, taken on day 0 of AZD1222 vaccination. CDR3 sequence (DNA): TGTGCCACCAGCAGGCACGGTTGGTTGCCGGCTAATGAAAAACTGTTTTTT. Residues: CATSRHGWLPANEKLFF.